Listed below are T cell receptor beta chains from one sample, sequenced in a study of CD4 T cells in relation to SARS-CoV-2 and coronaviruses. TCRdb keeps only in-frame clones here, not all; method: immunoSEQ multiplex PCR. The sample includes 60,000 to 85,000 clones, 85% to 95% seen only once; the top ten take around 0.21%. Source material: naive CD4+ T cells from PBMCs. These TCRs come from a human donor in good health. Each CDR3 is given with its conserved first and last residue. A D gene is named only where the DNA matches it firmly. Part of the rows lack a size; the others show once, few, many or a class for expanded clones.

j_call d_call v_call clone_size cdr3_nt cdr3_aa
TRBJ1-2 NA TRBV6-1 NA TGTGCCAGCAGTGAAATCGGGGTAGGATATGGCTACACCTTC CASSEIGVGYGYTF
TRBJ2-1 TRBD2 TRBV20-1 NA TGCAGTGCTAGTCGCTACCCCGGGGCTAGCGGGAAGGATGAGCAGTTCTTC CSASRYPGASGKDEQFF
TRBJ1-4 NA TRBV15 NA TGTGCCACCGGCGGCGGGCTGGAAAAACTGTTTTTT CATGGGLEKLFF
TRBJ2-1 TRBD1 TRBV2 NA TGTGCCAGCAGTAGGACAGGGGGCTACAATGAGCAGTTCTTC CASSRTGGYNEQFF
TRBJ2-2 NA TRBV24-1 NA TGTGCCACCAGTGAACGCAGGGCGACGAACACCGGGGAGCTGTTTTTT CATSERRATNTGELFF
TRBJ1-2 NA TRBV7-9 NA TGTGCCAGCAGCATCGACATTACGGGGGGGAACTATGGCTACACCTTC CASSIDITGGNYGYTF
TRBJ2-1 TRBD2 TRBV19 NA TGTGCCAGTATTTGTAGCGGGAGCGCTCCCTGCAATGAGCAGTTCTTC CASICSGSAPCNEQFF
TRBJ2-1 TRBD2 TRBV3-1/TRBV3-2 NA TGTGCCAGCAGCCAAGATTTCGGGCGGGAGTCGGTGCAGTTCTTC CASSQDFGRESVQFF
TRBJ1-1 NA TRBV5-4 NA TGTGCCAGCAGCTTGAGCGCGGGGACTGAAGCTTTCTTT CASSLSAGTEAFF
TRBJ1-5 NA TRBV21-1 NA TGTGCCAGCAGCAACCGGACAGGACCTTCCTCTAGCAATCAGCCCCAGCATTTT CASSNRTGPSSSNQPQHF
TRBJ1-2 NA TRBV6-5 NA TGTGCCAGCACCCCACGAGGTAACTATGGCTACACCTTC CASTPRGNYGYTF
TRBJ1-2 NA TRBV2 NA TGTGCCAGCAGTGACACCAGAAACTATGGCTACACCTTC CASSDTRNYGYTF
TRBJ1-2 NA TRBV6-6 NA TGTGCCAGCAGTAACGTTCGGGGGGACTATGGCTACACCTTC CASSNVRGDYGYTF
TRBJ2-5 TRBD2 TRBV2 NA TGTGCCAGCAGTGAATGGGGACTAGAGCCCCAAGAGACCCAGTACTTC CASSEWGLEPQETQYF
TRBJ2-2 NA TRBV2 NA TGTGCCAGCCAGACGCGGACGGGATACACCGGGGAGCTGTTTTTT CASQTRTGYTGELFF
TRBJ2-7 TRBD1 TRBV28 NA TGTGCCAGCAGTTCGCCGGGACAGGGAACCTACGAGCAGTACTTC CASSSPGQGTYEQYF
TRBJ2-1 TRBD2 TRBV5-1 NA TGCGCCAGCAGTCGAGCTAGCGGGCGCAATGAGCAGTTCTTC CASSRASGRNEQFF
TRBJ2-1 NA TRBV19 NA TGTGCCAGTACGCCAAGGACGCCTGACGTGGGTGAGCAGTTCTTC CASTPRTPDVGEQFF
TRBJ1-3 NA TRBV6-6 NA TGTGCCAGCAGTCGATACACCCCGAGCTCTGGAAACACCATATATTTT CASSRYTPSSGNTIYF
TRBJ2-7 NA TRBV4-3 NA TGCGCCAGCAGCCAACACCAGGGGATTACCTACGAGCAGTACTTC CASSQHQGITYEQYF
TRBJ1-6 TRBD1 TRBV18 once TGTGCCAGCTCATCAACCGGGACAGGGGATTCACCCCTCCACTTT CASSSTGTGDSPLHF
TRBJ1-1 NA TRBV18 NA TGTGCCAGCTCCCCGGGCCAATCTGGGCCTTTCTTT CASSPGQSGPFF
TRBJ2-5 TRBD2 TRBV5-1 NA TGCGCCACTAATAGCGGGGGTTTTGAGGAGACCCAGTACTTC CATNSGGFEETQYF
TRBJ2-7 NA TRBV5-1 NA TGCGCCAGCAGCTTGGGACAGAGCTCCTACGAGCAGTACTTC CASSLGQSSYEQYF
TRBJ1-5 NA TRBV28 NA TGTGCCAGCATCAATTCCCAGGGAGGCAATCAGCCCCAGCATTTT CASINSQGGNQPQHF
TRBJ1-3 NA TRBV9 NA TGTGCCAGCAGCCCTAGCCTGGGCAGGGCCTCCTCTGGAAACACCATATATTTT CASSPSLGRASSGNTIYF
TRBJ2-7 NA TRBV5-1 NA TGCGCCAGCAGCTTGGAACAGCCATTCTACGAGCAGTACTTC CASSLEQPFYEQYF
TRBJ2-1 NA TRBV28 NA TGTGCCACCGGACAGAATTACAATGAGCAGTTCTTC CATGQNYNEQFF
TRBJ1-5 TRBD1 TRBV27 NA TGTGCCAGCAGTCCGGGGACAGGGAAGGTTGGAAGCAATCAGCCCCAGCATTTT CASSPGTGKVGSNQPQHF
TRBJ1-5 TRBD1 TRBV19 once TGTGCCAGTAGCCTACAGGGGGGTCAGCCCCAGCATTTT CASSLQGGQPQHF
TRBJ1-2 NA TRBV2 NA TGTGCCAGCAGCAGGGACCCTCCCCATGGCTACACCTTC CASSRDPPHGYTF
TRBJ2-7 NA TRBV21-1 NA TGTGCCAGCAGCAATGGCGACAGGAGCTCCTACGAGCAGTACTTC CASSNGDRSSYEQYF
TRBJ2-3 NA TRBV2 NA TGTGCCAGCAGTATCGTGGGATTTGGAGATACGCAGTATTTT CASSIVGFGDTQYF
TRBJ1-2 TRBD1 TRBV18 NA TGTGCCAGCTCGTCTTCCCAGGGGGCGCGAGGCTACACCTTC CASSSSQGARGYTF
TRBJ1-6 TRBD1 TRBV5-1 once TGCGCCAGCAGCGGGAGGGGGCCATCGGGTAATTCACCCCTCCACTTT CASSGRGPSGNSPLHF
TRBJ1-1 NA TRBV28 NA TGTGCCACTGCCGCACAGAACACTGAAGCTTTCTTT CATAAQNTEAFF
TRBJ2-7 NA TRBV28 once TGTGCCAGCAGTTCCGGCAGGAGCTCCTACGAGCAGTACTTC CASSSGRSSYEQYF
TRBJ1-1 TRBD1 TRBV19 NA TGTGCCAGTAGTGACAGGGGCCATGGGAACACTGAAGCTTTCTTT CASSDRGHGNTEAFF
TRBJ1-1 TRBD1 TRBV30 once TGTGCCGGGGGACAGGGGGACACTGAAGCTTTCTTT CAGGQGDTEAFF
TRBJ2-3 TRBD2 TRBV5-6 NA TGTGCCAGCAGCAGACTAGCGGGGGAGACAGATACGCAGTATTTT CASSRLAGETDTQYF
TRBJ2-3 NA TRBV12-3/TRBV12-4 NA TGTGCCAGCAGTGGAAGATCAGATACGCAGTATTTT CASSGRSDTQYF
TRBJ1-5 NA TRBV7-2 NA TGTGCCAGCAGCCCAGGGGCCAATCAGCCCCAGCATTTT CASSPGANQPQHF
TRBJ1-4 NA TRBV7-2 NA TGTGCCAGCAGCTTGATGACAACTAATGAAAAACTGTTTTTT CASSLMTTNEKLFF
TRBJ2-2 TRBD1 TRBV28 NA TGTGCCAGCAACCCGCCCCGGGACAGGGGGCAATGGAACACCGGGGAGCTGTTTTTT CASNPPRDRGQWNTGELFF
TRBJ1-6 TRBD1 TRBV9 NA TGTGCCAGCAGCGCATTAACAGGGGGCAGCTTGGGTTCACCCCTCCACTTT CASSALTGGSLGSPLHF
TRBJ2-3 TRBD1 TRBV5-1 NA TGCGCCAGCAGCTTGGACGCAGGGGGTGGCACAGATACGCAGTATTTT CASSLDAGGGTDTQYF
TRBJ2-5 TRBD2 TRBV7-2 NA TGTGCCAGCAGCTTATTAGCGGGGGGGTTCCAAGAGACCCAGTACTTC CASSLLAGGFQETQYF
TRBJ2-1 TRBD2 TRBV24-1 NA TGTGCCACCGCCTCAGGACTAGCGGCCTACAATGAGCAGTTCTTC CATASGLAAYNEQFF
TRBJ1-2 NA TRBV10-2 NA TGCGCCAGCAGTGCTTCTCGTACAGGGCTCTATGGCTACACCTTC CASSASRTGLYGYTF
TRBJ1-5 NA TRBV9 NA TGTGCCAGCAGCTTCCCGGACCGCAATCAGCCCCAGCATTTT CASSFPDRNQPQHF
TRBJ2-7 TRBD2 TRBV5-1 NA TGCGCCAGCAGCAGCTTAGCGGGAGTGGCCTACGAGCAGTACTTC CASSSLAGVAYEQYF